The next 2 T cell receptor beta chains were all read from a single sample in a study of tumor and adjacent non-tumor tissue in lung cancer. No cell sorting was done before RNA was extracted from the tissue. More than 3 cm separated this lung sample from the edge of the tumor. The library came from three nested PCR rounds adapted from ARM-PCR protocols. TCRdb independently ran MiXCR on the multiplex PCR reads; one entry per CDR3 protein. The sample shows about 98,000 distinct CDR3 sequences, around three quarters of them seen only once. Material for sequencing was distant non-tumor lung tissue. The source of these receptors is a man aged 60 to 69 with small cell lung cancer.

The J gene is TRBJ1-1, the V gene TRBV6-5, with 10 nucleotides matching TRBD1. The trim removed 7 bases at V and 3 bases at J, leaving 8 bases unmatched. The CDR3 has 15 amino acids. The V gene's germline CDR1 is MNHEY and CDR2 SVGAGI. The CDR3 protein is CASIYGQGGYTEAFF. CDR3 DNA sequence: TGTGCCAGCATCTACGGACAGGGGGGATACACTGAAGCTTTCTTT.

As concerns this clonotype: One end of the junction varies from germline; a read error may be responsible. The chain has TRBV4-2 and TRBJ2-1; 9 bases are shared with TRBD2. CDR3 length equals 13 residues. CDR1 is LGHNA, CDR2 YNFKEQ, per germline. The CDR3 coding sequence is TGTACCAGCAGCTATGTAGCGGGGGATGAGCAGTTATTC. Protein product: CTSSYVAGDEQLF.